This entry lists 12 T cell receptor beta chains sequenced from one sample in a study of blood T cells in healthy people across ages. A sample-barcoded 5' primer and a J-beta primer mix were used in a second PCR of roughly 6 to 11 cycles. TCRdb recomputed calls from the 5' RACE reads with MiXCR, one row per CDR3 protein. This sample carries about 760,000 distinct CDR3 sequences, just under 25% of them seen once, and the ten largest clones take around 9.2%. The same sample was also studied in work on T cells of mothers and their children.

Sequenced material: blood. The receptors originated from a boy younger than 18 in good health.

The chain recombines TRBV2 with TRBJ2-5, with 9 bases that match TRBD2. In germline, CDR1 is SNHLY, CDR2 FYNNEI. The CDR3 totals 17 residues. V trimming: 0 bases; J trimming: 4 bases; junction bases outside the gene matches: 9. The CDR3 spells CASSEALLSGGRETQYF. The CDR3 nucleotides read TGTGCCAGCAGTGAAGCGCTGCTTAGCGGGGGCCGAGAGACCCAGTACTTC.

A few counts support this clonotype. The chain uses TRBV10-3 and TRBJ1-2; no clear D gene. The V end lost 2 bases, the J end lost 4 bases, and 11 bases lay between the germline ends. This CDR3 has 14 amino acids. Germline values: CDR1 ENHRY, CDR2 SYGVKD. The CDR3 sequence: CAISEQVGGYGYTF. In nucleotides, the CDR3 is TGTGCCATCAGTGAGCAAGTCGGTGGCTATGGCTACACCTTC.

This clonotype appeared a few times. The chain uses TRBV12-3 or TRBV12-4 and TRBJ2-6, with a tentative D call TRBD1 (5 bases). The V and J ends lost 5 bases and 1 base respectively, with 9 bases between them. The CDR3 has 15 amino acids. The CDR3 DNA sequence: TGTGCCAGCAGTCCCCGACAGTCTGGGGCCAACGTCCTGACTTTC. Amino acid sequence: CASSPRQSGANVLTF.

This clonotype was seen more than once but under ten times. The genes are TRBV5-6 and TRBJ1-1; tentatively, D is TRBD1 (5 bases). Germline V gene lookup returns CDR1 SGHDT and CDR2 YYEEEE. V gave up 0 bases and J gave up 5 bases, with 14 bases separating them. The CDR3 is made up of 15 amino acids. The CDR3 reads CASSLVGDFGTEAFF. The CDR3 region has the DNA TGTGCCAGCAGCTTGGTGGGGGATTTTGGGACTGAAGCTTTCTTT.

V gene TRBV20-1 combines with J gene TRBJ2-2; 8 nucleotides line up with TRBD1. This CDR3 region has 17 residues. The ends lost 4 bases at V and 3 bases at J; junction bases unmatched: 13. CDR1 is DFQATT and CDR2 is SNEGSKA in the germline V gene (reference sequence). This CDR3 reads CSANFPGQGAHTGELFF. The DNA for the CDR3 is TGCAGTGCTAATTTCCCCGGGCAGGGGGCACACACCGGGGAGCTGTTTTTT.

This clonotype was recorded a few times. The CDR3 spells CASSLEDRRGNNEQFF. The CDR3 coding sequence is TGTGCCAGCAGCTTAGAGGACAGACGAGGTAACAATGAGCAGTTCTTC. The genes are TRBV13 and TRBJ2-1, with D tentatively TRBD1 (6 bases). From germline, CDR1 is PRHDT and CDR2 FYEKMQ (reference sequence). This CDR3 region has 16 residues. With 1 base removed from V and 5 bases from J, the gap between germline ends came to 15 bases.

This clonotype was recorded a few times. The gene calls are TRBV4-1 and TRBJ2-1; D gene unclear. The CDR3 sequence is 18 residues long. V shed 6 bases and J shed 0 bases, with 21 bases lying between them. Germline CDR1 reads MGHRA; CDR2 reads YSYEKL. The CDR3 loop reads CASSQIVYIPSSYNEQFF. The CDR3 nucleotides read TGCGCCAGCAGTCAGATCGTTTATATCCCGAGCTCCTACAATGAGCAGTTCTTC.

This clonotype was detected only a few times. For the CDR3, the DNA is TGCGCCAGCAGCGAGACTAGCGTTCAAGAGACCCAGTACTTC. Its translation: CASSETSVQETQYF. V is TRBV5-1 and J is TRBJ2-5; 8 nucleotides line up with TRBD2. CDR1 SGHRS and CDR2 YFSETQ come from the germline V gene. V was pared by 4 bases and J by 2 bases, with 4 bases of the junction left unmatched. The CDR3 consists of 14 residues.

The rearrangement joins TRBV28 to TRBJ2-5; TRBD2 matches at 8 bases. The last part of the DNA fits TRBJ2-7 better; the J call may be wrong. The CDR3 sequence is 16 residues long. Germline CDR1 is MDHEN and CDR2 is SYDVKM. The CDR3 here is CASSSTLGLEVHEQYF. CDR3 sequence (DNA): TGTGCCAGCAGTTCAACATTGGGACTAGAAGTACACGAGCAGTACTTC.

This clonotype has only a few counts. A read error may produce the germline difference seen at one junction end. The genes are TRBV3-1 and TRBJ2-1; TRBD2 might be the D (5 bases). Looked up from germline, CDR1 is LGHDT and CDR2 is YNNKEL (reference sequence). The CDR3 runs 15 residues. CDR3 amino acids: CASSQGELSYNEQIF. The DNA of the CDR3 is TGTGCCAGCAGCCAAGGGGAGCTCTCCTACAATGAGCAGATCTTC.

The J gene is TRBJ2-7, the V gene TRBV6-5; possibly TRBD1 or TRBD2 for D (5 bases each). Germline lookup yields CDR1 MNHEY and CDR2 SVGAGI. The CDR3 covers 15 residues. V lost 6 bases to trimming and J lost 2 bases, with 17 bases between them. The CDR3 sequence: CASSPGTANTYEQYF. The CDR3 region has the DNA TGTGCCAGCAGCCCCGGGACCGCTAATACCTACGAGCAGTACTTC.

The rearrangement links TRBV5-1 to TRBJ2-3; tentative D call: TRBD1 (6 bases). Germline loops: CDR1 SGHRS, CDR2 YFSETQ. The length of the CDR3 is 11 residues. Trimming removed 8 bases from V and 3 bases from J, with 7 bases in between. CDR3 DNA sequence: TGCGCCAGGAGGGGGACAGATACGCAGTATTTT. Translating it yields CARRGTDTQYF.